The 27 T cell receptor beta chains reported below all come from one sample, sequenced in a study of blood T cell repertoires in COVID-19. Produced via immunoSEQ multiplex PCR; TCRdb's table is partial and in-frame only. The data show approximately 90,000 clones, about 84% seen once. What was sequenced was peripheral blood. These receptors came from a man aged 80 or over with active or convalescent COVID-19.

This clone showed up just once. V gene TRBV28 combines with J gene TRBJ2-6; D uncertain. This CDR3 has 16 amino acids. V gave up 2 bases and J gave up 0 bases, with 8 bases separating them. Germline-derived CDR1 and CDR2 are MDHEN and SYDVKM. CDR3 protein: CASSLVRNSGANVLTF. As DNA, the CDR3 is TGTGCCAGCAGTTTAGTCAGAAACTCTGGGGCCAACGTCCTGACTTTC.

V gene TRBV24-1 combines with J gene TRBJ1-1, with no clear D. This CDR3 comprises 13 residues. Germline V CDR1 and CDR2: KGHDR, SFDVKD. Trimming cost V 9 bases and J 1 base, with 11 bases left between them. CDR3 DNA sequence: TGTGCCACCTTGAGTGGTGAGAACACTGAAGCTTTCTTT. Its protein product is CATLSGENTEAFF.

The V and J genes are TRBV5-1 and TRBJ2-3, with TRBD2 matching over 8 bases. V was clipped by 0 bases and J by 3 bases; unmatched bases: 9. Germline V lookup: CDR1 SGHRS, CDR2 YFSETQ. CDR3 length: 17 amino acids. The CDR3 loop is CASSLDGTGGVTDTQYF. The CDR3 coding sequence is TGCGCCAGCAGCTTGGACGGGACCGGGGGGGTGACAGATACGCAGTATTTT.

This clone was recorded once. This chain uses TRBV10-3 with TRBJ2-3; 8 bases line up with TRBD2. The CDR3 is 18 residues long. Unmatched junction bases numbered 16, after V lost 3 bases and J lost 5 bases. Germline V lookup: CDR1 ENHRY, CDR2 SYGVKD. DNA for the CDR3: TGTGCCATCAGTGAAGGGCGAGGGTCGCGGGGGGTCCGAGATACGCAGTATTTT. It translates to CAISEGRGSRGVRDTQYF.

This clone was seen only a few times. The rearrangement links TRBV29-1 to TRBJ2-2; 8 bases are shared with TRBD1. V lost 4 bases and J lost 1; bases outside the gene matches: 2. Germline assignment: CDR1 SQVTM and CDR2 ANQGSEA. The CDR3 is made up of 14 amino acids. Here the CDR3 reads CSVGDRGNTGELFF. The DNA of the CDR3 is TGCAGCGTTGGTGACAGGGGGAACACCGGGGAGCTGTTTTTT.

The V and J genes are TRBV28 and TRBJ1-2, with TRBD1 as a possible D gene (5 bases). Germline CDR1 MDHEN, CDR2 SYDVKM. CDR3 length equals 15 residues. V was trimmed by 3 bases and J by 4 bases, leaving 15 bases between them. CDR3 sequence reads: CASSLGRGGLYGYTF. The CDR3 bases are TGTGCCAGCAGTTTGGGGCGGGGGGGACTCTATGGCTACACCTTC.

This chain uses TRBV4-3 with TRBJ2-2; TRBD2 is a possible D gene (5 bases). This CDR3 comprises 13 residues. Germline loops: CDR1 LGHNA, CDR2 YSLEER. The V end was cut by 4 bases, the J end by 3 bases, with 6 bases between. In DNA, the CDR3 is TGCGCCAGCAGCCCGGACTACACCGGGGAGCTGTTTTTT. It translates to CASSPDYTGELFF.

This clone was counted between two and nine times. V gene TRBV5-8 combines with J gene TRBJ1-5; TRBD1 aligns across 8 bases. The CDR3 has 13 residues. Germline V CDR1 and CDR2: SGHTS, YDEGEE. V trimming: 3 bases; J trimming: 6 bases; junction bases outside the gene matches: 2. CDR3 bases: TGTGCCAGCAGCTGGGGACAGGCTCAGCCCCAGCATTTT. It translates to CASSWGQAQPQHF.

This clone came up a few times. The chain links TRBV19 to TRBJ1-5, with 7 bases lining up with TRBD1. CDR1 and CDR2 from the germline V gene are LNHDA and SQIVND (reference sequence). This CDR3 has 15 amino acids. The V gene end was trimmed by 4 bases and the J gene end by 1 base; junction bases not matched to a gene: 4. CDR3 sequence reads: CASSRDSRSNQPQHF. CDR3 coding DNA: TGTGCCAGTAGTAGGGACAGCAGGAGCAATCAGCCCCAGCATTTT.

This rearrangement joins TRBV5-1 to TRBJ2-7; 8 bases agree with TRBD1. Per germline, CDR1 SGHRS and CDR2 YFSETQ. V lost 0 bases, J lost 1 base, and 6 bases stayed unmatched. The CDR3 contains 16 residues. CDR3: CASSLEGQGLSYEQYF. The CDR3 bases are TGCGCCAGCAGCTTGGAAGGACAGGGCCTTTCCTACGAGCAGTACTTC.

The genes are TRBV19 and TRBJ2-5; TRBD1 matches 10 bases. Looked up from germline, CDR1 is LNHDA and CDR2 is SQIVND (reference sequence). The V and J ends lost 4 bases and 5 bases, in that order; junction bases with no gene match: 10. The CDR3 extends over 16 amino acids. The CDR3 sequence is CASSRVRDRGRETQYF. The DNA for the CDR3 is TGTGCCAGTAGTAGGGTCCGGGACAGGGGTCGGGAGACCCAGTACTTC.

The chain uses TRBV5-5 and TRBJ1-6, with unresolved D. This CDR3 is 14 amino acids long. CDR1 is SGHKS and CDR2 is YYEKEE in the germline V gene (reference sequence). V shed 4 bases and J shed 10 bases, with 15 bases lying between them. DNA for the CDR3: TGTGCCAGCAGCCCCCGGGATCGAAGGTCACCCCTCCACTTT. It specifies CASSPRDRRSPLHF. The whole variable domain, remainder taken from reference TRBV5-5 and TRBJ1-6, is DAGVTQSPTHLIKTRGQQVTLRCSPISGHKSVSWYQQVLGQGPQFIFQYYEKEERGRGNFPDRFSARQFPNYSSELNVNALLLGDSALYLCASSPRDRRSPLHFGNGTRLTVT.

The chain joins TRBV6-2 or TRBV6-3 to TRBJ1-6, with 9 bases identical to TRBD1. CDR1 and CDR2 (germline): MNHEY, SVGEGT. J was trimmed by 10 bases and V by 4 bases; bases with no gene match: 8. The CDR3 sequence is 15 residues long. Here the CDR3 reads CASSLQGQGRSPLHF. The CDR3, as DNA: TGTGCCAGCAGTTTACAGGGACAGGGTCGGTCACCCCTCCACTTT.

The chain employs TRBV6-5 and TRBJ2-3, with 8 bases identical to TRBD1. The junction had 3 bases not matched to a gene; V was cut back by 5 bases and J by 5 bases. Germline CDR1 reads MNHEY; CDR2 reads SVGAGI. This CDR3 region has 13 residues. The CDR3: CASSQGAQDTQYF. The CDR3 DNA sequence: TGTGCCAGCAGTCAGGGGGCGCAAGATACGCAGTATTTT.

This clone was seen only once. The chain recombines TRBV14 with TRBJ1-6; tentatively, D is TRBD1 (6 bases). Germline CDR1 is SGHDN and CDR2 is FVKESK. Trimming left V 3 bases short and J 10 bases short, with 16 bases between. The CDR3 runs to 15 residues. CDR3 nucleotide sequence: TGTGCCAGCAGCCATGGAAAGGGGGGAGGGTCACCCCTCCACTTT. This sequence encodes CASSHGKGGGSPLHF. Filled out from reference TRBV14 and TRBJ1-6, the complete variable domain reads EAGVTQFPSHSVIEKGQTVTLRCDPISGHDNLYWYRRVMGKEIKFLLHFVKESKQDESGMPNNRFLAERTGGTYSTLKVQPAELEDSGVYFCASSHGKGGGSPLHFGNGTRLTVT.

This clone was seen a few times. The chain couples TRBV5-1 to TRBJ2-4, with TRBD2 identical over 15 bases. The CDR3 runs to 17 residues. V was pared by 4 bases and J by 5 bases, with 7 bases of the junction left unmatched. Looked up from germline, CDR1 is SGHRS and CDR2 is YFSETQ. The chain's CDR3 is CASSPRTSGGAQNIQYF. CDR3 coding DNA: TGCGCCAGCAGCCCGCGGACTAGCGGGGGGGCGCAAAACATTCAGTACTTC.

This chain links TRBV3-1 (or the pseudogene TRBV3-2) with TRBJ2-7; 7 bases line up with TRBD1. Germline V gene sequence: CDR1 LGHDT, CDR2 YNNKEL (reference sequence). The CDR3 totals 15 residues. With V trimmed by 4 bases and J by 3 bases, 9 bases remained unmatched. CDR3 amino acids: CASSPVTGNYYEQYF. CDR3 bases: TGTGCCAGCAGCCCCGTGACAGGGAACTACTACGAGCAGTACTTC.

V is TRBV18 and J is TRBJ2-2, with D unclear. Trimming took 3 bases from V and 4 from J, leaving 18 bases between them. In germline, CDR1 is KGHSH, CDR2 LQKENI. The CDR3 runs 17 residues. The DNA of the CDR3 is TGTGCCAGCTCACCCCTATTCGGCAGGTTCGCCACCGGGGAGCTGTTTTTT. This encodes CASSPLFGRFATGELFF.

The J gene is TRBJ2-7, the V gene TRBV19; 7 bases line up with TRBD1. Germline trimming cut 6 bases from V and 11 bases from J; bases unmatched to any gene: 13. Germline lookup yields CDR1 LNHDA and CDR2 SQIVND (reference sequence). The CDR3 spans 13 residues. The CDR3 coding sequence is TGTGCCAGTAGCCAAGGGGCAGGGGGAGATGAGTACTTC. Protein sequence: CASSQGAGGDEYF.

This clone was found many times. The chain joins TRBV9 to TRBJ1-2; 7 nucleotides align to TRBD1. There are 13 residues in the CDR3. The V gene end was trimmed by 2 bases and the J gene end by 5 bases; junction bases not matched to a gene: 3. Germline CDR1 and CDR2: SGDLS and YYNGEE. The CDR3 DNA follows: TGTGCCAGCAGCGTCCGACAGGGATATGGCTACACCTTC. Translating gives CASSVRQGYGYTF. The whole variable domain, remainder taken from reference TRBV9 and TRBJ1-2, is DSGVTQTPKHLITATGQRVTLRCSPRSGDLSVYWYQQSLDQGLQFLIQYYNGEERAKGNILERFSAQQFPDLHSELNLSSLELGDSALYFCASSVRQGYGYTFGSGTRLTVV.

V usage is TRBV7-8 and J usage is TRBJ1-4; no firm D call. Trimming cost V 4 bases and J 7 bases, with 22 bases left between them. This CDR3 has 17 residues. Germline loops: CDR1 SGHVS, CDR2 FQNEAQ. DNA for the CDR3: TGTGCCAGCAGCTCCCTAGACGGGGTCTGGGTTCGTGAAAAACTGTTTTTT. It specifies CASSSLDGVWVREKLFF.

The CDR3 coding sequence is TGCGCCAGCAGCTTAGAGGGGAGGACAGATACGCAGTATTTT. Amino acids: CASSLEGRTDTQYF. The rearrangement joins TRBV5-1 to TRBJ2-3; perhaps TRBD2 as D (6 bases). The CDR3 totals 14 residues. In germline, CDR1 is SGHRS, CDR2 YFSETQ. Between the trimmed V and J ends, which lost 2 bases and 3 bases, there was a span of 10 bases.

V usage is TRBV7-9 and J usage is TRBJ1-1, with 9 bases matching TRBD1. The V gene's germline CDR1 is SEHNR and CDR2 FQNEAQ (reference sequence). J gave up 4 bases and V 4 bases, and 10 bases lay outside the gene matches. The CDR3 has 16 residues. CDR3 coding DNA: TGTGCCAGCAGCTCGCGACAGGGGGATCGGGCCACTGAAGCTTTCTTT. It translates to CASSSRQGDRATEAFF.

V usage is TRBV5-1 and J usage is TRBJ2-6; 11 nucleotides agree with TRBD1. V shed 0 bases and J 2 bases; nucleotides not matched to a gene: 10. The CDR3 has 20 amino acids. The germline CDR1 and CDR2 sequences are SGHRS and YFSETQ. The CDR3 DNA sequence: TGCGCCAGCAGCTTGGGGCTAGGGACAGGGGGGCAAACTGGGGCCAACGTCCTGACTTTC. Translated, it gives CASSLGLGTGGQTGANVLTF.

This clone occurred once. The CDR3, as DNA: TGCAGTGCTAGGTTGTATTCTGAAGCTTTCTTT. It yields the protein CSARLYSEAFF. This chain links TRBV20-1 with TRBJ1-1; D unresolved. V was cut by 3 bases and J by 6 bases, with 8 bases left in between. Germline values: CDR1 DFQATT, CDR2 SNEGSKA (reference sequence). The length of the CDR3 is 11 residues.

J is TRBJ2-1 and V is TRBV5-3; 10 bases are shared with TRBD2. TRBV5-3 belongs to the ORF category, with a function that is uncertain. V trimming: 0 bases; J trimming: 5 bases; junction bases outside the gene matches: 2. The CDR3 loop spans 15 amino acids. CDR3 residues: CARSLDLAGDNEQFF. As DNA, the CDR3 is TGTGCCAGAAGCTTGGATCTAGCGGGGGACAATGAGCAGTTCTTC.

The V gene is TRBV10-3, the J gene TRBJ2-3; no definite D call. Trimming pared 11 bases from V and 0 bases from J, leaving 15 bases between. The length of the CDR3 is 14 residues. From germline, CDR1 is ENHRY and CDR2 SYGVKD. CDR3 DNA: TGTGCCCATCGCGGCCAGATAAGCACAGATACGCAGTATTTT. Translation: CAHRGQISTDTQYF.